Below, 13 T cell receptor beta chains from the same sample are listed, as sequenced in a study of T cells in localized non-small cell lung cancer. Only in-frame clones appear in the TCRdb table, and some are missing; sequencing was by immunoSEQ multiplex PCR. The sample shows roughly 89,000 clones, roughly 90% of them seen only once. The starting material was PBMCs, obtained before any cancer treatment. Receptor source: a woman aged 40 to 75 with stage II squamous cell lung carcinoma.

Here the CDR3 DNA reads TGTGCCAGCAGCCAATCCATCCCGGGACTAGCGGGAGAAGAGACCCAGTACTTC. Residues: CASSQSIPGLAGEETQYF. The chain has TRBV7-7 and TRBJ2-5; 14 bases map to TRBD2. The CDR3 length is 18 residues. Trimming removed 5 bases from V and 3 bases from J; junction bases left unmatched: 11. CDR1 is SSHAT and CDR2 is FNYEAQ in the germline V gene (reference sequence).

The rearrangement joins TRBV5-8 to TRBJ2-7; a weak D match, TRBD1 (6 bases). CDR3 length: 16 amino acids. The germline gives CDR1 SGHTS, CDR2 YDEGEE. V shed 0 bases and J shed 1 base, with 14 bases lying between them. This chain's CDR3 is CASSLGTARRSYEQYF. The CDR3 DNA sequence: TGTGCCAGCAGCTTGGGGACAGCTCGGAGGTCCTACGAGCAGTACTTC.

The rearrangement links TRBV5-1 to TRBJ1-1, with a tentative D call TRBD1 (6 bases). Trimming pared 4 bases from V and 7 bases from J, leaving 17 bases between. Germline-derived CDR1 and CDR2 are SGHRS and YFSETQ. The CDR3 has 14 amino acids. The CDR3 protein is CASSHRQAGGEAFF. The CDR3, as DNA: TGCGCCAGCAGCCACCGACAGGCGGGGGGTGAAGCTTTCTTT.

The sample holds one count of this clone. The chain has TRBV7-9 and TRBJ2-2; 9 nucleotides line up with TRBD1. The CDR3 is 14 amino acids. V shed 4 bases and J 5 bases; nucleotides not matched to a gene: 2. Per germline, CDR1 SEHNR and CDR2 FQNEAQ (reference sequence). The CDR3 region is CASSYGTGTGELFF. The CDR3 bases are TGTGCCAGCAGCTACGGGACAGGGACCGGGGAGCTGTTTTTT.

The J gene is TRBJ2-1, the V gene TRBV10-3, with D tentatively TRBD2 (6 bases). Trimming left V 3 bases short and J 9 bases short, with 12 bases between. This CDR3 has 13 residues. CDR1 and CDR2 from the germline V gene are ENHRY and SYGVKD. CDR3 sequence: CAISEMGRIEQFF. CDR3 nucleotides: TGTGCCATCAGTGAAATGGGGAGGATTGAGCAGTTCTTC.

V usage is TRBV4-1 and J usage is TRBJ2-5, with TRBD2 matching 10 bases. Losses at the gene ends were 4 bases for V and 3 bases for J; bases not matched to a gene: 8. Germline V CDR1 and CDR2: MGHRA, YSYEKL. The CDR3 spans 16 residues. The CDR3 DNA reads TGCGCCAGCAGCCCGAGCGGGGGGGCCGGTAAAGAGACCCAGTACTTC. It translates to CASSPSGGAGKETQYF.

The chain uses TRBV7-9 and TRBJ2-3; D is unclear. Germline V gene sequence: CDR1 SEHNR, CDR2 FQNEAQ (reference sequence). The CDR3 is 12 amino acids. V was cut by 5 bases and J by 5 bases, with 8 bases left in between. CDR3 protein: CASSRLGDTQYF. CDR3 sequence (DNA): TGTGCCAGCAGCCGACTTGGAGATACGCAGTATTTT.

The genes are TRBV6-6 and TRBJ2-2; D possibly corresponds to TRBD1 (6 bases). V lost 7 bases and J lost 4, with 13 bases in between. This CDR3 contains 14 residues. Looked up from germline, CDR1 is MNHNY and CDR2 is SVGAGI (reference sequence). DNA of the CDR3: TGTGCCAGCACCCCCAGGGGAGCCACCGGGGAGCTGTTTTTT. The encoded protein is CASTPRGATGELFF.

This clone was recorded only once. The genes are TRBV2 and TRBJ1-1; D gene uncertain. The CDR3 runs to 13 residues. The V and J ends lost 6 bases and 1 base respectively, with 9 bases between them. The V gene's germline CDR1 is SNHLY and CDR2 FYNNEI. CDR3 DNA sequence: TGTGCCAGCAGCTTAGGACCGAACACTGAAGCTTTCTTT. Amino acid sequence: CASSLGPNTEAFF.

This clone has just one count. CDR3 loop: CASSWTGNTGELFF. The DNA for the CDR3 is TGTGCCAGCAGTTGGACTGGGAACACCGGGGAGCTGTTTTTT. The rearrangement joins TRBV28 to TRBJ2-2, with a weak D call TRBD2 (5 bases). V lost 4 bases and J lost 1, with 7 bases in between. Looked up from germline, CDR1 is MDHEN and CDR2 is SYDVKM. There are 14 residues in the CDR3.

This clone was observed a single time. The chain is built from TRBV11-2 and TRBJ1-4; unclear D gene. Looked up from germline, CDR1 is SGHAT and CDR2 is FQNNGV. V was trimmed by 5 bases and J by 2 bases, leaving 12 bases between them. This CDR3 comprises 15 residues. The CDR3 DNA reads TGTGCCAGCAGCCCCAGCGCCGGTACTAATGAAAAACTGTTTTTT. This gives the protein CASSPSAGTNEKLFF.

The chain recombines TRBV7-2 with TRBJ2-6; 7 positions agree with TRBD1. The junction had 3 bases not matched to a gene; V was cut back by 3 bases and J by 10 bases. In germline, CDR1 is SGHTA, CDR2 FQGNSA. The CDR3 extends over 13 amino acids. The DNA for the CDR3 is TGTGCCAGCAGCTTCGGACAGGTTAACGTCCTGACTTTC. It encodes CASSFGQVNVLTF.

The chain combines TRBV6-6 with TRBJ2-5; no definite D call. The CDR3 has 12 amino acids. Trimming cost V 2 bases and J 8 bases, with 9 bases left between them. Germline assignment: CDR1 MNHNY and CDR2 SVGAGI (reference sequence). CDR3 in amino acids: CASSYPSDTQYF. CDR3 DNA sequence: TGTGCCAGCAGTTACCCAAGCGACACCCAGTACTTC.